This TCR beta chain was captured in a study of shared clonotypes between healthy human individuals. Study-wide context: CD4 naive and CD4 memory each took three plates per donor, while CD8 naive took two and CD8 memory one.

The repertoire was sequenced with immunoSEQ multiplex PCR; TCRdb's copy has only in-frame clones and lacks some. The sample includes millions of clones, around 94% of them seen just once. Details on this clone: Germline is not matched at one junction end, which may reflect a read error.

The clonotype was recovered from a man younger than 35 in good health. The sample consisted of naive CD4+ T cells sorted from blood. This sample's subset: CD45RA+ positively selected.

The CDR3 sequence is CASSELGTSGGEQYF. DNA of the CDR3: TGTGCCAGCAGTGAACTGGGGACCTCAGGTGGCGAGCAGTACTTC. V is TRBV10-3 and J is TRBJ2-7; perhaps D is TRBD1 or TRBD2 (5 bases each). Germline V gene data show CDR1 as ENHRY and CDR2 as SYGVKD. CDR3 length equals 15 residues.